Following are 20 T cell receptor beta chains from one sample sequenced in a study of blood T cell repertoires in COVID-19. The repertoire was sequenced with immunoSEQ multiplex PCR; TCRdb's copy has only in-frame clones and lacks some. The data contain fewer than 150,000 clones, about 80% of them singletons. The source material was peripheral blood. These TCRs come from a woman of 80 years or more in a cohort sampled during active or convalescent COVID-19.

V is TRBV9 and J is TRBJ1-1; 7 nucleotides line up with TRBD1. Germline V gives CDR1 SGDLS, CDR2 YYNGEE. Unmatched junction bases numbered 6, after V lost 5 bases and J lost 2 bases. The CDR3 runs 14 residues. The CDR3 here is CASRAGTANTEAFF. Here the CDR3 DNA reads TGTGCCAGCAGAGCTGGGACAGCCAACACTGAAGCTTTCTTT.

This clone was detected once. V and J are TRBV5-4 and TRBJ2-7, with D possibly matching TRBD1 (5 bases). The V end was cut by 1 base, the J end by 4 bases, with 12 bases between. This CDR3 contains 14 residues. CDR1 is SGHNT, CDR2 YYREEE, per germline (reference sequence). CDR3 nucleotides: TGTGCCAGCAGCTTGTATCAGGGCCAATACGAGCAGTACGTC. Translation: CASSLYQGQYEQYV.

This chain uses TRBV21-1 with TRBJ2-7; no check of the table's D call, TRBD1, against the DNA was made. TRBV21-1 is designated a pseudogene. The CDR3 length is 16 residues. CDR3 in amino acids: CASTCWVPGQTYEQYF. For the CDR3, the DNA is TGTGCCAGCACGTGTTGGGTACCGGGACAAACCTACGAGCAGTACTTC.

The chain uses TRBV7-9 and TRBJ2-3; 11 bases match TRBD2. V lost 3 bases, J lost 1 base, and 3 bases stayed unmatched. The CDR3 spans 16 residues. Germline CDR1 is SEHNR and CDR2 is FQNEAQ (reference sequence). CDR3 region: CASSLGSGGGTDTQYF. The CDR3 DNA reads TGTGCCAGCAGCTTGGGTAGCGGGGGGGGCACAGATACGCAGTATTTT.

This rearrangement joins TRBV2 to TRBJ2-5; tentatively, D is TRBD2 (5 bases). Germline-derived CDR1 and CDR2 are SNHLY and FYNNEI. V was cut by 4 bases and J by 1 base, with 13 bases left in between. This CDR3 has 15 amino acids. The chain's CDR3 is CASSVGPGFQETQYF. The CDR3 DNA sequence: TGTGCCAGCAGTGTTGGTCCGGGGTTCCAAGAGACCCAGTACTTC.

CDR3 protein: CASSLEQGAFGGYTF. Written as DNA, the CDR3 is TGTGCCAGCAGCTTGGAGCAGGGGGCTTTTGGCGGCTACACCTTC. The chain recombines TRBV5-5 with TRBJ1-2; 8 bases line up with TRBD1. The CDR3 has 15 residues. V trimming: 0 bases; J trimming: 8 bases; junction bases outside the gene matches: 9. Germline CDR1 is SGHKS and CDR2 is YYEKEE (reference sequence).

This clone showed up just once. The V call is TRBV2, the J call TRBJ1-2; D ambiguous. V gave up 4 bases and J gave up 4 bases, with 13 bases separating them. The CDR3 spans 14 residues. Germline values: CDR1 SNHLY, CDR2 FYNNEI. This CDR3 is CASSVEVRFYGYTF. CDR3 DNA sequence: TGTGCCAGCAGTGTTGAGGTTAGGTTCTATGGCTACACCTTC.

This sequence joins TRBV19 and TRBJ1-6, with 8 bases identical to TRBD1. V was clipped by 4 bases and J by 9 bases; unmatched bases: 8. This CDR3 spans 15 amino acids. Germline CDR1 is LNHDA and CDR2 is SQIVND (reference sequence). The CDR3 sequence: CASSTDRANPSPLHF. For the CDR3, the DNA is TGTGCCAGTAGTACGGACAGGGCGAACCCTTCACCCCTCCACTTT.

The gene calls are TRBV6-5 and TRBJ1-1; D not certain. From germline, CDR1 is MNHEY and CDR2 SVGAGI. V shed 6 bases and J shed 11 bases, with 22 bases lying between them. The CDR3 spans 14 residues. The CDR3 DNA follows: TGTGCCAGCAGACCCCGGGGTGCCAACACTCGGGCTTTCTTT. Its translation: CASRPRGANTRAFF.

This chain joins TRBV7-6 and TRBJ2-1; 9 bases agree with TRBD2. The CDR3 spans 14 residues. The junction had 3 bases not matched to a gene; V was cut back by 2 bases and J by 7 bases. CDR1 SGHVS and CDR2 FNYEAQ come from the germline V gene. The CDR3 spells CASSLLAGLNEQFF. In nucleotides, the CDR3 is TGTGCCAGCAGCTTACTAGCGGGGCTTAATGAGCAGTTCTTC.

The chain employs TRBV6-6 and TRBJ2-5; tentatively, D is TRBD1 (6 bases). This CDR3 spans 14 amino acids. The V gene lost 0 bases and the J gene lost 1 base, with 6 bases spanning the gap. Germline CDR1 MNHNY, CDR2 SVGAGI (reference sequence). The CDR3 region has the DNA TGTGCCAGCAGTTACTCAGGGGGCCAAGAGACCCAGTACTTC. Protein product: CASSYSGGQETQYF.

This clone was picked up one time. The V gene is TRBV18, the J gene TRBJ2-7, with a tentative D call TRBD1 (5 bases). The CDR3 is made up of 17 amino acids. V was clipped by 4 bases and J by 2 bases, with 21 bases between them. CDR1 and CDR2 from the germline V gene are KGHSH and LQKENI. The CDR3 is CASSRVFQGKPPYEQYF. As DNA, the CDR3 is TGTGCCAGCTCACGAGTTTTCCAGGGTAAGCCTCCCTACGAGCAGTACTTC.

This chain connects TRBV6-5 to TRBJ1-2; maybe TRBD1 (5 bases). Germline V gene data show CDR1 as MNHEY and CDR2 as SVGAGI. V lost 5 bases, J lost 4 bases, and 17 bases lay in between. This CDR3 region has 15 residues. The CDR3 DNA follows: TGTGCCAGCAGTCTCCTGGGGACGGGGGGCTATGGCTACACCTTC. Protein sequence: CASSLLGTGGYGYTF.

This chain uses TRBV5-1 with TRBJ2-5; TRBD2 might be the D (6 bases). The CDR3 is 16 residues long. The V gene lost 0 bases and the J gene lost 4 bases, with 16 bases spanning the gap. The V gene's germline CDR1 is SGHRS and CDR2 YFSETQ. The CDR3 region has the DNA TGCGCCAGCAGCTTGGAGTCGAGCCAGGGAGGAGAGACCCAGTACTTC. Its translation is CASSLESSQGGETQYF.

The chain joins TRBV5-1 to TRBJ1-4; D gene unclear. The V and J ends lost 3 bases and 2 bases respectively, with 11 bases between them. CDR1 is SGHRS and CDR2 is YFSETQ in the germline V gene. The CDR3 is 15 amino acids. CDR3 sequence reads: CASSSASGTNEKLFF. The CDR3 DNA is TGCGCCAGCAGCTCGGCCAGCGGTACTAATGAAAAACTGTTTTTT.

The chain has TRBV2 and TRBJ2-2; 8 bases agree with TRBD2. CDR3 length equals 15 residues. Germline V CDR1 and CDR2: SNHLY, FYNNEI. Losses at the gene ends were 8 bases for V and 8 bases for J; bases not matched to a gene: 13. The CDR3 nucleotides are TGTGCCAGCTTACCCCTGGCGGGGGGCGTTGGGGAGCTGTTTTTT. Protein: CASLPLAGGVGELFF.

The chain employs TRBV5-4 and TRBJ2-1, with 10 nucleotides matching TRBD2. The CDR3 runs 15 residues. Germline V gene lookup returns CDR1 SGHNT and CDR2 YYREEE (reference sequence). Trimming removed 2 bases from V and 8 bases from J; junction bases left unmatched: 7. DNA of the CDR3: TGTGCCAGCAGCTTCGAGCGGGGGGGGTACGATGAGCAGTTCTTC. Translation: CASSFERGGYDEQFF.

The CDR3 region is CASSLDSRQGARLMKTQYF. Here the CDR3 DNA reads TGTGCCAGCAGCTTAGATTCCCGACAGGGGGCTCGTCTCATGAAGACCCAGTACTTC. J is TRBJ2-5 and V is TRBV11-2; 10 bases agree with TRBD1. This CDR3 comprises 19 residues. Germline CDR1 SGHAT, CDR2 FQNNGV. The V segment lost 0 bases and the J segment 6 bases; nucleotides outside the gene matches: 16.

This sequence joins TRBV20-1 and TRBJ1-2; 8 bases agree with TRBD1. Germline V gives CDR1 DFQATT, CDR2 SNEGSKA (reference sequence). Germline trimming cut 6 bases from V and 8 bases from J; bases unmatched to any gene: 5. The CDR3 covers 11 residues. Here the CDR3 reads CSATGGLGYTF. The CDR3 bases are TGCAGTGCAACAGGGGGTCTGGGCTACACCTTC.

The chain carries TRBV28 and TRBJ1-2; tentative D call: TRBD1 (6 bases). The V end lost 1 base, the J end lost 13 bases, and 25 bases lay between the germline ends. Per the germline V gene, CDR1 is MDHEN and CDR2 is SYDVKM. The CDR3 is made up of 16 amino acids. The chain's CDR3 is CASSLLDGSEGVRSTF. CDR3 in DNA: TGTGCCAGCAGTTTATTGGACGGCAGTGAGGGGGTTAGGTCCACCTTC.